A selection of T cell receptor beta chains follows, all from one sample in a study of cytomegalovirus exposure and HLA in healthy donors. Libraries were prepared by immunoSEQ multiplex PCR; TCRdb keeps only in-frame clonotypes and omits some of them. The sample yields roughly 70,000 clones, around 89% seen once. The source material was PBMCs. The source is a young woman in good health and CMV-seropositive. Both conserved end residues are part of each CDR3. A D gene is named only where the DNA matches it firmly. Only some rows state a clone size, as once, few, many or a class for expanded clones.

v_gene,abundance,j_gene,d_gene,CDR3nt,CDR3aa
TRBV4-2,NA,TRBJ2-1,TRBD2,TGTGCCAGCAGCCAGATAGCGGGAGGGCCGTACAATGAGCAGTTCTTC,CASSQIAGGPYNEQFF
TRBV19,NA,TRBJ1-5,NA,TGTGCCAGTAGTATGGGGCTTGGGCGTCAGCCCCAGCATTTT,CASSMGLGRQPQHF
TRBV28,NA,TRBJ2-7,TRBD2,TGTGCCAGCAGGGAACTAGCGGAGCAGTACTTC,CASRELAEQYF
TRBV5-1,NA,TRBJ1-2,NA,TGCGCCAGCAGCCCCCCGGTGGAGGGAGGCTACACCTTC,CASSPPVEGGYTF
TRBV5-1,few,TRBJ2-3,TRBD1,TGCGCCAGCAGCTTTTACCCGGACAGGGGGCTGGATACGCAGTATTTT,CASSFYPDRGLDTQYF
TRBV4-1,NA,TRBJ2-3,TRBD2,TGCGCCAGCAGCCACGGACTAGCGGAGGATACGCAGTATTTT,CASSHGLAEDTQYF
TRBV5-1,NA,TRBJ2-3,NA,TGCGCCAGCAGCTTGGCCTCTAACAGCTGGGGGGGCATAACAGATACGCAGTATTTT,CASSLASNSWGGITDTQYF
TRBV9,NA,TRBJ1-2,NA,TGTGCCAGCAGCGTCCAGGGAAAGAACTATGGCTACACCTTC,CASSVQGKNYGYTF
TRBV5-1,once,TRBJ1-4,TRBD1,TGCGCCAGCAGCTCAGCGACAGGGTTGAATGAAAAACTGTTTTTT,CASSSATGLNEKLFF
TRBV6-5,NA,TRBJ2-7,NA,TGTGCCAGCAGTCCCCTAGGGGGTTTGAAGGAAGAGCAGTACTTC,CASSPLGGLKEEQYF
TRBV5-1,NA,TRBJ1-2,TRBD1,TGCGCCAGCAGCACTTCGACAGGGGGCTATGGCTACACCTTC,CASSTSTGGYGYTF
TRBV15,few,TRBJ2-7,TRBD2,TGTGCCACCAGCAGACACGGGAGGGCCGGCGAGCAGTACTTC,CATSRHGRAGEQYF
TRBV11-2,NA,TRBJ2-7,NA,TGTGCCAGCAGCCAAGCTTCGGAGGGACGCGAGCAGTACTTC,CASSQASEGREQYF
TRBV5-5,NA,TRBJ1-2,TRBD1,TGTGCCAGCAGCTTGCGACAGGGCACTAACTATGGCTACACCTTC,CASSLRQGTNYGYTF
TRBV4-1,NA,TRBJ2-5,NA,TGCGCCAGCAGCTTTAGGGCATTCGGGGGTGGACAAGAGACCCAGTACTTC,CASSFRAFGGGQETQYF
TRBV4-2,NA,TRBJ2-1,TRBD2,TGTGCCAGCAGCCAAGATCTGACTAGCGGGAGTAATGAGCAGTTCTTC,CASSQDLTSGSNEQFF
TRBV9,NA,TRBJ2-7,TRBD2,TGTGCCAGCAGCGTCTCGGGAGGCTACGAGCAGTACTTC,CASSVSGGYEQYF
TRBV5-4,NA,TRBJ1-6,NA,TGTGCCAGCAGCTTGAGCCAGGTTAATTCACCCCTCCACTTT,CASSLSQVNSPLHF
TRBV29-1,NA,TRBJ2-5,NA,TGCAGCGTTAGGGACATCGAGACCCAGTACTTC,CSVRDIETQYF
TRBV30,NA,TRBJ2-2,TRBD2,TGTGCCTGGAGTCCAGGTGCGACAGCGGGAACCGGGGAGCTGTTTTTT,CAWSPGATAGTGELFF
TRBV19,NA,TRBJ2-6,NA,TGTGCCAGTAGTATAGACAGCTCTGGGGCCAACGTCCTGACTTTC,CASSIDSSGANVLTF
TRBV5-1,NA,TRBJ2-5,NA,TGCGCCAGCAGCTTAGACTGGGGGCCGCAGGAGACCCAGTACTTC,CASSLDWGPQETQYF
TRBV27,few,TRBJ1-1,NA,TGTGCCAGCAGTAGTCTCCTGAGGACAGTGAACACTGAAGCTTTCTTT,CASSSLLRTVNTEAFF
TRBV7-3,NA,TRBJ2-6,TRBD1,TGTGCCAGCAGCCTAGACAGGGCTGGGGCCAACGTCCTGACTTTC,CASSLDRAGANVLTF
TRBV10-2,NA,TRBJ2-5,NA,TGCGCCAGCACTACGGGAGTGACTGAAGAGACCCAGTACTTC,CASTTGVTEETQYF
TRBV5-1,NA,TRBJ1-2,NA,TGCGCCAGCAGCTCGGGGCGGGACCGCGGCCTTTATGGCTACACCTTC,CASSSGRDRGLYGYTF
TRBV18,NA,TRBJ1-1,NA,TGTGCCAGCTCATTTGACAGGACGAACACTGAAGCTTTCTTT,CASSFDRTNTEAFF
TRBV11-2,NA,TRBJ2-7,NA,TGTGCCAGCAGCTTAGGGGCGGGGTACTACGAGCAGTACTTC,CASSLGAGYYEQYF
TRBV6-5,NA,TRBJ2-1,TRBD2,TGTGCCACCGCTAGCGGGAGCTCCTACAATGAGCAGTTCTTC,CATASGSSYNEQFF
TRBV5-1,NA,TRBJ2-5,NA,TGCGCCAGCAGCTTGGATGGGGGACTAGAGACCCAGTACTTC,CASSLDGGLETQYF